One T cell receptor (beta chain) is described in this entry. This entry comes from a study of blood T cell repertoires in COVID-19. About the research overall: Whether acute or convalescent, the COVID-19 samples came from the United States, Italy and Spain.

A Seattle source enrolled patients during active infection and followed them longitudinally. This CDR3 spans 14 amino acids. Trimming took 8 bases from V and 4 from J; bases not matched to a gene: 7. Germline V gene lookup returns CDR1 ENHRY and CDR2 SYGVKD. In the original processing: Reference gene primer amplification yielded estimated nucleated cell counts. Libraries were prepared by immunoSEQ multiplex PCR; TCRdb keeps only in-frame clonotypes and omits some of them. For V, J and clone size, that table is used; D and trimming come from the DNA. This table holds 150,000 to 200,000 clones, roughly nine tenths found once.

Material: peripheral blood. The V call is TRBV10-3, the J call TRBJ2-3; 9 bases match TRBD2. The receptor comes from an older woman with COVID-19, enrolled during active disease. CDR3: CAIGLAGPSDTQYF. Here the CDR3 DNA reads TGTGCCATCGGGCTAGCGGGACCATCAGATACGCAGTATTTT.